The clone carrying this TCR beta chain came up a few times. Template material for amplifying TCR beta CDR3 regions consisted of RNA transcripts. Using the HTBI primer set, a first-round RT-PCR was run on the TCR CDR3. MiXCR was run by TCRdb on the multiplex PCR reads, yielding one entry per CDR3 protein. The sample holds 450,000 to 600,000 distinct CDR3 sequences, about 20% seen once. This sample is drawn from a study of T cells in Graves' hyperthyroidism and ophthalmopathy. The sample was blood. The TCR comes from a man in his forties or fifties with Graves' ophthalmopathy.

The CDR3 sequence is CASSLGRGYNSPLHF. The CDR3 DNA follows: TGTGCCAGCAGTTTGGGCAGGGGCTATAATTCACCCCTCCACTTT. The chain couples TRBV27 to TRBJ1-6, with D possibly being TRBD1 (6 bases). The V and J ends lost 3 bases and 3 bases respectively, with 9 bases between them. This CDR3 region has 15 residues. Per germline, CDR1 MNHEY and CDR2 SMNVEV (reference sequence).